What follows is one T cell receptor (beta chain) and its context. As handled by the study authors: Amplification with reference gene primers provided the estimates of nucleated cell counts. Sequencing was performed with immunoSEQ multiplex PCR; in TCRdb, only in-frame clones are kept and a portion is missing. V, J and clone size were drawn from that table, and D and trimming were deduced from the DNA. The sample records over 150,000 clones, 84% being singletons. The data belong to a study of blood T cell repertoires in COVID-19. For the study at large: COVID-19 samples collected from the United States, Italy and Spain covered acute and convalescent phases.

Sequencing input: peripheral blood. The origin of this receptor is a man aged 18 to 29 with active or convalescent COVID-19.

CDR3 residues: CASSQKTLTGELFF. For the CDR3, the DNA is TGTGCCAGCAGCCAAAAGACACTTACCGGGGAGCTGTTTTTT. The V and J genes are TRBV3-1 (or the pseudogene TRBV3-2) and TRBJ2-2; D is uncertain. Germline V CDR1 and CDR2: LGHDT, YNNKEL (reference sequence). Trimming left V 2 bases short and J 5 bases short, with 9 bases between. The CDR3 covers 14 residues.